A single sample gave rise to the 9 T cell receptor beta chains below, sequenced in a study of blood T cells in healthy people across ages. Next came a second PCR, run for about 6 to 12 cycles, which used a sample-barcoded 5' primer along with a J-beta primer mix. TCRdb independently ran MiXCR on the 5' RACE reads; one entry per CDR3 protein. Altogether about 620,000 distinct CDR3 sequences are present, more than 45% being singletons, with the ten largest covering approximately 12%. Specimen: blood. These receptor sequences come from a woman at least 80 years old in good health.

This sequence joins TRBV7-2 and TRBJ1-6, with D hard to call. This CDR3 has 13 amino acids. CDR1 is SGHTA, CDR2 FQGNSA, per germline. Trimming left V 7 bases short and J 9 bases short, with 13 bases between. CDR3 residues: CASTPISGSPLHF. CDR3 nucleotide sequence: TGTGCCAGCACCCCAATCAGTGGTTCACCCCTCCACTTT.

This chain uses TRBV5-1 with TRBJ2-7, with 13 positions matching TRBD2. This CDR3 is 17 amino acids long. Per germline, CDR1 SGHRS and CDR2 YFSETQ. V shed 4 bases, J shed 1 base, and the junction held 8 bases outside the gene matches. The CDR3 sequence: CASSLRLAGGSSYEQYF. CDR3 sequence (DNA): TGCGCCAGCAGCCTGCGACTAGCGGGAGGATCATCCTACGAGCAGTACTTC.

A few counts support this clonotype. The chain couples TRBV5-1 to TRBJ2-2; D gene unclear. The CDR3 is 15 residues long. The germline gives CDR1 SGHRS, CDR2 YFSETQ. Deletions cut 4 bases from V and 4 bases from J, with 14 bases between. The chain's CDR3 is CASSLATPGTGELFF. In DNA form, the CDR3 reads TGCGCCAGCAGCCTTGCCACCCCGGGCACCGGGGAGCTGTTTTTT.

This clonotype came up many times. The chain recombines TRBV5-1 with TRBJ1-1; D remains unclear. The CDR3 runs to 12 residues. Germline assignment: CDR1 SGHRS and CDR2 YFSETQ. The germline V and J ends were trimmed by 0 bases and 11 bases, with 11 bases remaining between them. CDR3 in amino acids: CASSLGSGEAFF. Here the CDR3 DNA reads TGCGCCAGCAGCTTGGGAAGTGGTGAGGCTTTCTTT.

V and J are TRBV12-3 or TRBV12-4 and TRBJ2-3; 9 nucleotides match TRBD2. This CDR3 region has 17 residues. V gave up 3 bases and J gave up 5 bases; unmatched junction bases: 12. The DNA of the CDR3 is TGTGCCAGCAGTTTCTTGGCGGGGGGGCCGGGGGAAGATACGCAGTATTTT. This translates into CASSFLAGGPGEDTQYF.

The chain joins TRBV6-5 to TRBJ2-7, with 10 bases matching TRBD2. With 5 bases clipped from V and 6 bases from J, the junction kept 7 bases outside the gene matches. The CDR3 length is 14 residues. Germline assignment: CDR1 MNHEY and CDR2 SVGAGI. The CDR3: CASSTTSGTGEQYF. The DNA for the CDR3 is TGTGCCAGCAGTACTACTAGCGGGACAGGCGAGCAGTACTTC.

A remark on this clonotype: A single base separates this from a much larger clone, so it may be a read error. The rearrangement joins TRBV20-1 to TRBJ2-1; 7 nucleotides align to TRBD2. Per the germline V gene, CDR1 is DFQATT and CDR2 is SNEGSKA (reference sequence). CDR3 length equals 12 residues. The V segment lost 8 bases and the J segment 12 bases; nucleotides outside the gene matches: 13. In nucleotides, the CDR3 is TGCAGTACCTACCAGGCGGGAGCGGGGCAGTTCTTC. The encoded protein is CSTYQAGAGQFF.

This sequence joins TRBV20-1 and TRBJ2-1, with 11 nucleotides matching TRBD2. The CDR3 runs to 17 residues. Looked up from germline, CDR1 is DFQATT and CDR2 is SNEGSKA (reference sequence). J lost 7 bases, V lost 0 bases, and 11 bases had no gene match. The CDR3 sequence: CSARDSRALAGGNEQFF. CDR3 coding DNA: TGCAGTGCTAGAGATTCAAGGGCTCTAGCGGGGGGAAATGAGCAGTTCTTC.

The chain has TRBV28 and TRBJ1-1; D may be TRBD1 (6 bases). The CDR3 extends over 15 amino acids. V was clipped by 7 bases and J by 6 bases, with 21 bases between them. CDR1 and CDR2 (germline): MDHEN, SYDVKM. DNA of the CDR3: TGTGCCAGCAAGGGGGGCGCGATGCGAAACGCTGAAGCTTTCTTT. Amino acids: CASKGGAMRNAEAFF.